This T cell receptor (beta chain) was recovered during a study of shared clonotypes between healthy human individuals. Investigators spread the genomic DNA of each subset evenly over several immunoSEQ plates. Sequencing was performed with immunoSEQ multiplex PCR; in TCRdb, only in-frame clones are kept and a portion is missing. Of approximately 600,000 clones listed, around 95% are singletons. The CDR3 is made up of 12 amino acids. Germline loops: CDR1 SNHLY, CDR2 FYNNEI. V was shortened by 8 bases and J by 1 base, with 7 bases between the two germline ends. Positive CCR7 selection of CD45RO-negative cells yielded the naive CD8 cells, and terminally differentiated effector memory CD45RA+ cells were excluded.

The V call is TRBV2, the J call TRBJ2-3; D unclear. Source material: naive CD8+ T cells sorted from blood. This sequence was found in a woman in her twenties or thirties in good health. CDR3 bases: TGTGCCAGCCTGAAGGGCACAGATACGCAGTATTTT. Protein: CASLKGTDTQYF.